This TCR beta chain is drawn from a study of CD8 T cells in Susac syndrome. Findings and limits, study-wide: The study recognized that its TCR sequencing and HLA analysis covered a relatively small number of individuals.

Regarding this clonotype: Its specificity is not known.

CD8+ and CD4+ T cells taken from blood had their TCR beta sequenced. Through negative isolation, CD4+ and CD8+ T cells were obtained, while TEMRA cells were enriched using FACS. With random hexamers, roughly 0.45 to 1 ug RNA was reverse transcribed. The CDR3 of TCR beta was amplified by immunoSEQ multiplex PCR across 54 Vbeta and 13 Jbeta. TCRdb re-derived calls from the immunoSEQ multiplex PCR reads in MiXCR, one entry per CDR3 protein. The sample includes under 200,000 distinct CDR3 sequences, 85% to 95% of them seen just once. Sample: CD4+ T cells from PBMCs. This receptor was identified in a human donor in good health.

CDR3 coding DNA: TGTGCCACCAGTGATTTGCAAAGGGCAGGCACGTCGGATACGCAGTATTTT. Translated, it gives CATSDLQRAGTSDTQYF. This chain uses TRBV24-1 with TRBJ2-3; D is undetermined. V lost 0 bases to trimming and J lost 6 bases, with 18 bases between them. Germline CDR1 is KGHDR and CDR2 is SFDVKD. The CDR3 covers 17 residues.